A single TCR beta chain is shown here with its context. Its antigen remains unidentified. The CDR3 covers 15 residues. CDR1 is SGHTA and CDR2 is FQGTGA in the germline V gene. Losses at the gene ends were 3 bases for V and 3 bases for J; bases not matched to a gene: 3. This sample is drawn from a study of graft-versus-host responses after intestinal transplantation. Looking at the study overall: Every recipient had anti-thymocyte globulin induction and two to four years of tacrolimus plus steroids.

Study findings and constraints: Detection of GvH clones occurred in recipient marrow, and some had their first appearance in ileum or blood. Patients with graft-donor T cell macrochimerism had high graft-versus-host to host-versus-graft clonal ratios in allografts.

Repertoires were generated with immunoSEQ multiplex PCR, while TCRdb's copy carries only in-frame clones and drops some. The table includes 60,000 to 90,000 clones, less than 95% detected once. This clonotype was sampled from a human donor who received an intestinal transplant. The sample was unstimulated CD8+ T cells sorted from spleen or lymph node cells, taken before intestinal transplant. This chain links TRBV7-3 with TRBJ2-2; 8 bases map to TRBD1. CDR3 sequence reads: CASSLGTGDTGELFF. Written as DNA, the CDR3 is TGTGCCAGCAGCTTGGGGACAGGAGACACCGGGGAGCTGTTTTTT.